Shown below are 24 T cell receptor beta chains from a single sample sequenced in a study of cytomegalovirus exposure and HLA in healthy donors. 13 Jbeta primers and 60 Vbeta primers were used for the PCR. TCRdb's copy holds only in-frame clones and misses some; the assay was immunoSEQ multiplex PCR. Here the sample table reports about 210,000 clones. Sequenced material: PBMCs. All receptors come from a woman in her twenties or thirties in good health and CMV-seropositive.

The chain combines TRBV4-1 with TRBJ2-5; TRBD2 matches 11 bases. This CDR3 spans 18 amino acids. Trimming cost V 0 bases and J 0 bases; bases outside gene matches: 6. The germline CDR1 and CDR2 sequences are MGHRA and YSYEKL. Here the CDR3 reads CASSQDRTSGPYQETQYF. CDR3 DNA sequence: TGCGCCAGCAGCCAAGACCGGACTAGCGGGCCTTACCAAGAGACCCAGTACTTC.

The CDR3 spells CASSGTGGNQPQHF. The CDR3 nucleotides are TGTGCCAGCTCAGGGACAGGGGGCAATCAGCCCCAGCATTTT. The chain links TRBV18 to TRBJ1-5; the match to TRBD1 covers 10 bases. V shed 5 bases and J 2 bases; nucleotides not matched to a gene: 0. Germline loops: CDR1 KGHSH, CDR2 LQKENI. The length of the CDR3 is 14 residues. Based on the CDR3 plus reference TRBV18 and TRBJ1-5, the full variable domain is NAGVMQNPRHLVRRRGQEARLRCSPMKGHSHVYWYRQLPEEGLKFMVYLQKENIIDESGMPKERFSAEFPKEGPSILRIQQVVRGDSAAYFCASSGTGGNQPQHFGDGTRLSIL.

The V call is TRBV7-2, the J call TRBJ1-3, with D hard to call. The germline V and J ends were trimmed by 3 bases and 4 bases, with 16 bases remaining between them. The CDR3 loop spans 16 amino acids. The germline V gene has CDR1 SGHTA and CDR2 FQGNSA. This CDR3 reads CASSFDREGNGNTIYF. The CDR3 region has the DNA TGTGCCAGCAGCTTTGATCGGGAAGGGAACGGAAACACCATATATTTT.

V gene TRBV2 combines with J gene TRBJ1-6, with no clear D. The CDR3 is 14 amino acids. The V gene's germline CDR1 is SNHLY and CDR2 FYNNEI. V lost 6 bases, J lost 7 bases, and 13 bases lay in between. CDR3 in DNA: TGTGCCAGCAGGGAGGCCTTCGGGAATTCACCCCTCCACTTT. Residues: CASREAFGNSPLHF. Supplemented by reference TRBV2 and TRBJ1-6, the full variable domain reads EPEVTQTPSHQVTQMGQEVILRCVPISNHLYFYWYRQILGQKVEFLVSFYNNEISEKSEIFDDQFSVERPDGSNFTLKIRSTKLEDSAMYFCASREAFGNSPLHFGNGTRLTVT.

About this clone: An end of the junction does not agree with germline; a read error may underlie this. The rearrangement links TRBV11-3 to TRBJ2-7, with 7 bases matching TRBD1. Germline V gives CDR1 SGHNT, CDR2 YENEEA. The CDR3 spans 15 residues. The CDR3 sequence: CASSDGTARSYEQHF. The CDR3, as DNA: TGTGCCAGCAGCGACGGGACAGCCCGCTCCTACGAGCAGCACTTC.

This chain links TRBV19 with TRBJ2-7, with D possibly being TRBD2 (5 bases). This CDR3 has 13 residues. Germline V lookup: CDR1 LNHDA, CDR2 SQIVND (reference sequence). The V and J ends lost 5 bases and 2 bases respectively, with 10 bases between them. The chain's CDR3 is CASSVRVAYEQYF. For the CDR3, the DNA is TGTGCCAGTAGTGTGCGGGTAGCCTACGAGCAGTACTTC.

V and J are TRBV6-1 and TRBJ2-7; TRBD1 might be the D (5 bases). CDR3 length: 12 residues. CDR1 and CDR2 from the germline V gene are MNHNS and SASEGT. Trimming stripped 5 bases from V and 3 bases from J, with 8 bases between. CDR3 sequence (DNA): TGTGCCAGCAGTTCGGACATCTACGAGCAGTACTTC. As protein: CASSSDIYEQYF.

This chain joins TRBV9 and TRBJ1-1; D is undetermined. The CDR3 loop spans 13 amino acids. The germline gives CDR1 SGDLS, CDR2 YYNGEE. V lost 4 bases and J lost 1, with 8 bases in between. The CDR3 region is CASSPRRNTEAFF. CDR3 in DNA: TGTGCCAGCAGCCCCCGGAGGAACACTGAAGCTTTCTTT.

The rearrangement uses TRBV15 and TRBJ2-3, with 15 bases matching TRBD2. Looked up from germline, CDR1 is LNHNV and CDR2 is YYDKDF (reference sequence). Germline trimming cut 3 bases from V and 0 bases from J; bases unmatched to any gene: 4. The CDR3 contains 18 residues. The CDR3 loop reads CATSSGLAGGGSTDTQYF. CDR3 coding DNA: TGTGCCACCAGCAGCGGACTAGCGGGGGGGGGTAGCACAGATACGCAGTATTTT.

The chain recombines TRBV6-6 with TRBJ2-5, with 9 nucleotides matching TRBD2. The DNA matches TRBJ2-7 better at its end, which makes the J call doubtful. The CDR3 contains 13 residues. CDR1 MNHNY and CDR2 SVGAGI come from the germline V gene (reference sequence). The CDR3 sequence is CASRGTSPYEQYF. The CDR3 DNA reads TGTGCCAGCAGGGGGACTAGCCCCTACGAGCAGTACTTC.

The J gene is TRBJ2-3, the V gene TRBV5-1; 9 bases fit TRBD2. The CDR3 covers 18 residues. CDR1 is SGHRS, CDR2 YFSETQ, per germline. V gave up 0 bases and J gave up 0 bases; unmatched junction bases: 8. The CDR3 DNA is TGCGCCAGCAGCTTGGCCGTGAGTGGACTAGCGAGCACAGATACGCAGTATTTT. It yields the protein CASSLAVSGLASTDTQYF.

The chain joins TRBV6-5 to TRBJ2-5; 8 nucleotides line up with TRBD1. The J call may be faulty, since TRBJ2-7 better matches the DNA end. The germline V gene has CDR1 MNHEY and CDR2 SVGAGI. The CDR3 totals 15 residues. The CDR3 spells CASSQSGTGSYEQYF. The CDR3 DNA sequence: TGTGCCAGCAGTCAGTCCGGGACAGGCTCCTACGAGCAGTACTTC.

Of note for this clone: The sample has other DNA sequences that encode this CDR3 too. The chain uses TRBV2 and TRBJ2-5, with 9 bases aligning to TRBD2. Germline V gives CDR1 SNHLY, CDR2 FYNNEI. The V gene end was trimmed by 6 bases and the J gene end by 2 bases; junction bases not matched to a gene: 7. The length of the CDR3 is 15 residues. CDR3: CASRTERGEQETQYF. CDR3 in DNA: TGTGCCAGCAGGACGGAGCGGGGGGAACAAGAGACCCAGTACTTC.

The chain joins TRBV5-4 to TRBJ2-1, with TRBD2 as a possible D gene (6 bases). The germline V and J ends were trimmed by 4 bases and 5 bases, with 16 bases remaining between them. The CDR3 length is 15 residues. Per the germline V gene, CDR1 is SGHNT and CDR2 is YYREEE (reference sequence). CDR3 nucleotide sequence: TGTGCCAGCAGCAGGGACTCATCCCCACACAATGAGCAGTTCTTC. Translated: CASSRDSSPHNEQFF. Full variable domain (remainder filled in from reference TRBV5-4 and TRBJ2-1): ETGVTQSPTHLIKTRGQQVTLRCSSQSGHNTVSWYQQALGQGPQFIFQYYREEENGRGNFPPRFSGLQFPNYSSELNVNALELDDSALYLCASSRDSSPHNEQFFGPGTRLTVL.

This chain connects TRBV7-2 to TRBJ2-4, with D maybe TRBD2 (6 bases). Trimming took 2 bases from V and 5 from J, leaving 10 bases between them. Germline V gives CDR1 SGHTA, CDR2 FQGNSA. This CDR3 has 14 amino acids. CDR3 bases: TGTGCCAGCAGCTTATTGGGCGGGGAAAACATTCAGTACTTC. Protein sequence: CASSLLGGENIQYF.

This chain joins TRBV5-1 and TRBJ2-2; tentatively, D is TRBD2 (5 bases). CDR3 length: 15 amino acids. Germline V CDR1 and CDR2: SGHRS, YFSETQ. V was shortened by 3 bases and J by 0 bases, with 9 bases between the two germline ends. DNA of the CDR3: TGCGCCAGCAGCTGGCTAGCCCCGAACACCGGGGAGCTGTTTTTT. It is translated as CASSWLAPNTGELFF.

The J gene is TRBJ2-7, the V gene TRBV29-1; 8 bases fit TRBD1. Germline values: CDR1 SQVTM, CDR2 ANQGSEA. V lost 2 bases, J lost 0 bases, and 6 bases stayed unmatched. The CDR3 spans 15 residues. CDR3 sequence (DNA): TGCAGCGTTGAAATTCTGGGACAGGTCTCCTACGAGCAGTACTTC. Encoded protein: CSVEILGQVSYEQYF.

The V call is TRBV10-3, the J call TRBJ2-2, with D possibly being TRBD1 (6 bases). Germline V gene sequence: CDR1 ENHRY, CDR2 SYGVKD. V lost 10 bases, J lost 7 bases, and 19 bases lay in between. This CDR3 has 14 amino acids. CDR3 DNA sequence: TGTGCCACCCTACAGGGTCCGCTAGGCGGGGAGCTGTTTTTT. Translation gives CATLQGPLGGELFF.

The genes are TRBV28 and TRBJ1-1; TRBD1 might be the D (5 bases). This CDR3 comprises 15 residues. V was pared by 3 bases and J by 2 bases, with 13 bases between. Germline loops: CDR1 MDHEN, CDR2 SYDVKM. The CDR3: CASSFRAGPNTEAFF. The CDR3, as DNA: TGTGCCAGCAGTTTCCGGGCGGGGCCCAACACTGAAGCTTTCTTT.

The rearrangement uses TRBV12-2 and TRBJ2-7; the listed D gene, TRBD1, was not tested against the DNA. TRBV12-2 is termed a pseudogene. This CDR3 has 15 amino acids. CDR3 sequence (DNA): TGTGCAAGTCGCCTTCGGGACAGCGTTCACTACGAGCAGTACTTC. Its protein product is CASRLRDSVHYEQYF.

V gene TRBV5-1 combines with J gene TRBJ2-2; TRBD2 agrees at 12 bases. The germline gives CDR1 SGHRS, CDR2 YFSETQ. Trimming at V came to 3 bases and at J to 2 bases, leaving 11 bases not matched to a gene. CDR3 length: 19 residues. The CDR3 is CASSSRLAGDRRNTGELFF. The CDR3 DNA sequence: TGCGCCAGCAGCTCGAGACTAGCGGGAGATCGACGAAACACCGGGGAGCTGTTTTTT.

J is TRBJ1-6 and V is TRBV19, with 9 bases fitting TRBD1. Germline CDR1 is LNHDA and CDR2 is SQIVND (reference sequence). This CDR3 is built from 15 residues. After removal of 6 bases from V and 10 bases from J, the junction contained 10 bases not matched to a gene. The CDR3 DNA reads as TGTGCCAGTAGCCGGACAGGGGCTTTGGGGTCACCCCTCCACTTT. It encodes CASSRTGALGSPLHF.

The rearrangement links TRBV13 to TRBJ2-1; possible D gene TRBD2, 6 bases. Germline V lookup: CDR1 PRHDT, CDR2 FYEKMQ (reference sequence). This CDR3 has 15 amino acids. V was cut by 1 base and J by 0 bases, with 7 bases left in between. The CDR3 reads CASSLVGGSYNEQFF. Written as DNA, the CDR3 is TGTGCCAGCAGCTTAGTCGGGGGCTCCTACAATGAGCAGTTCTTC.

The V and J genes are TRBV7-8 and TRBJ2-3; 8 bases match TRBD1. This CDR3 is built from 15 residues. Germline V gene lookup returns CDR1 SGHVS and CDR2 FQNEAQ. V gave up 2 bases and J gave up 2 bases; unmatched junction bases: 3. Written as DNA, the CDR3 is TGTGCCAGCAGCTTACAGGGGGCGAACACAGATACGCAGTATTTT. The encoded protein is CASSLQGANTDTQYF. Using reference TRBV7-8 and TRBJ2-3 for the parts outside the CDR3, the full variable domain is GAGVSQSPRYKVAKRGQDVALRCDPISGHVSLFWYQQALGQGPEFLTYFQNEAQLDKSGLPSDRFFAERPEGSVSTLKIQRTQQEDSAVYLCASSLQGANTDTQYFGPGTRLTVL.